The rows below give T cell receptor beta chains drawn from one sample of a study of blood T cell repertoires in COVID-19. Assay used: immunoSEQ multiplex PCR; TCRdb lists only in-frame clones, some missing. The sample lists 300,000 to 350,000 clones; under 90% were seen once. The sequenced sample consisted of peripheral blood. These receptors all stem from a woman in her twenties or thirties with COVID-19, enrolled during active disease. The conserved cysteine and the conserved F or W are not part of the CDR3 here. For some rows the clone size is stated as once, few or many, or as a class when expanded; others skip it.

NA | TRBV25-1 | ASSEPRDGDEKLF
few | TRBV5-4 | ASSLDWAASAF
NA | TRBV6-5 | ASRPSSSGNTIY
NA | TRBV6-1 | ASSEVRVRGNTIY
NA | TRBV10-1 | AKIRDRGHGYT
NA | TRBV5-1 | ASSPGHEKNTEAF
NA | TRBV3-1/TRBV3-2 | ASSSGQGVTGELF
NA | TRBV11-2 | ASSLGPIGYT
NA | TRBV27 | ASRDTGTGIYGYT
NA | TRBV5-1 | ASSFGQPRGNTEAF
NA | TRBV3-1/TRBV3-2 | ASSARFQTSGSLTDTQY
NA | TRBV28 | ASKRGLAGYNEQF
NA | TRBV19 | ASTLDSMGTEAF
NA | TRBV3-1/TRBV3-2 | ASSQDRTQTGGNTEAF
NA | TRBV6-4 | ASSDSDGVRNYGYT
NA | TRBV7-6 | ASSLTGTASHTDTQY
NA | TRBV9 | ASSPLGQGDEKLF
NA | TRBV5-4 | ASSTGQGARREKLF
NA | TRBV27 | ASSLVGGSNTEAF
NA | TRBV10-3 | AISENIGTGNRGAF
NA | TRBV27 | ASSLSWGQVILGELF
NA | TRBV19 | ASTPLAGGNNEQF
NA | TRBV27 | ASSFSGGIDSNQPQH
NA | TRBV27 | ASSAGTGYRNT
NA | TRBV6-1 | ASSEETFMNTEAF
NA | TRBV29-1 | SAGSLETQY
NA | TRBV27 | ASSGDGRGQGETQY
NA | TRBV9 | ASSPGTGSNQPQH
many | TRBV5-1 | ASSLDAAGPNTGELF
few | TRBV19 | ASSLPIWTDPSVEAF
NA | TRBV14 | ASSQGTFPYEQY
NA | TRBV27 | ASSLQGSGANVLT
NA | TRBV19 | ASNEGLTTDTQY
NA | TRBV3-1/TRBV3-2 | ASSQVQLLGRTNEQF
NA | TRBV7-9 | ASSSTGGRNTEAF
NA | TRBV19 | ASSLGQGNVIGYT
NA | TRBV6-1 | ASSEARGVTQH
few | TRBV6-6 | ASSYSQTSGEY
NA | TRBV6-2/TRBV6-3 | ASSWRGGKNIQY
NA | TRBV6-5 | ASKQGSAFPQQY
NA | TRBV11-2 | ASSSKRTGRVEKLF
NA | TRBV30 | AWSVGDFANYGYT
NA | TRBV7-9 | ASSLVGGPAYSNQPQH